This T cell receptor (beta chain) was recorded in a study of blood T cell repertoires in COVID-19. Sequenced by immunoSEQ multiplex PCR; TCRdb stores in-frame clones only, minus some. The sample contains approximately 150,000 clones, 65% to 80% of which appear only once. With 0 bases removed from V and 6 bases from J, the gap between germline ends came to 12 bases. The CDR3 spans 14 residues. CDR1 and CDR2 from the germline V gene are KGHSH and LQKENI. The chain joins TRBV18 to TRBJ2-7; tentatively, D is TRBD1 (6 bases). The TCR comes from a woman aged 70-85 years in a cohort exposed to, infected with or recovered from COVID-19 (not recorded which). Sequenced: PBMCs or T cells enriched from blood (not recorded which). The CDR3 here is CASSPPGRGAEQYF. The CDR3 bases are TGTGCCAGCTCACCACCGGGCAGGGGTGCCGAGCAGTACTTC.